This T cell receptor (beta chain) stems from a study of cytomegalovirus exposure and HLA in healthy donors. Findings of the study overall: The study labeled 164 TCR beta chains cytomegalovirus-associated. When presence/absence was analysed, sequencing depth was taken to be roughly uniform across donors. TCR beta sequences reportedly predicted most subjects' HLA-A and HLA-B alleles accurately. TCR beta sequences numbering 15,000 to 20,000 were associated with HLA alleles at 0.05 false discovery rate in a later analysis.

There are 15 residues in the CDR3. Germline CDR1 LGHNT, CDR2 FRNRAP. The V segment lost 8 bases and the J segment 0 bases; nucleotides outside the gene matches: 7. Remarks on this clone: Its antigen is undetermined.

PCR employed 60 Vbeta and 13 Jbeta primers. The repertoire was sequenced with immunoSEQ multiplex PCR; TCRdb's copy has only in-frame clones and lacks some. This table holds under 200,000 clones, around four fifths found once. This sequence originates from a man aged 18 to 29 in good health and CMV-seronegative. The sample taken for sequencing was PBMCs. J is TRBJ1-1 and V is TRBV12-5; the match to TRBD1 covers 9 bases. The CDR3 is CASTGGPIMNTEAFF. Here the CDR3 DNA reads TGTGCTAGTACAGGGGGCCCCATTATGAACACTGAAGCTTTCTTT.